Shown below are 17 T cell receptor beta chains from a single sample sequenced in a study of control samples from healthy donors and cancer patients (dated by TCRdb to between 2020 and 2021). Library method: the immunoSEQ multiplex PCR assay. What TCRdb holds here is the immuneACCESS table cut down to in-frame rearrangements. Part of the clones is not present; checked against another copy, under half of the missing clones reflect an unresolved V gene, and the others are unexplained. The sample table holds about 120,000 clones, of which 87% were seen once. The ten largest clones take up around 2% of the sample. Source material: blood. The receptors shown here come from a man younger than 30 in good health.

This chain joins TRBV7-2 and TRBJ2-7, with D perhaps being TRBD1 or TRBD2 (5 bases each). The V end lost 5 bases, the J end lost 4 bases, and 15 bases lay between the germline ends. CDR3 length: 14 amino acids. Looked up from germline, CDR1 is SGHTA and CDR2 is FQGNSA. The CDR3 DNA reads TGTGCCAGCAGCACGGGGTGGGGGTGGTACGAGCAGTACTTC. Its protein product is CASSTGWGWYEQYF.

The chain couples TRBV7-9 to TRBJ2-1; D is ambiguous. Germline V gene lookup returns CDR1 SEHNR and CDR2 FQNEAQ (reference sequence). V was trimmed by 4 bases and J by 3 bases, leaving 4 bases between them. The CDR3 runs to 12 residues. This CDR3 reads CASSSGYNEQFF. DNA of the CDR3: TGTGCCAGCAGCTCCGGCTACAATGAGCAGTTCTTC.

The genes are TRBV7-3 and TRBJ1-1; D unclear. Germline CDR1 is SGHTA and CDR2 is FQGTGA. V dropped 4 bases and J dropped 8 bases, with 20 bases sitting between them. The CDR3 is 15 amino acids. The CDR3 DNA follows: TGTGCCAGCAGCTCATTCGGATCGGTAGGGCAGGAAGCTTTCTTT. It translates to CASSSFGSVGQEAFF.

J is TRBJ1-2 and V is TRBV6-2 or TRBV6-3; 7 bases are shared with TRBD1. In germline, CDR1 is MNHEY, CDR2 SVGEGT. V lost 0 bases and J lost 4; bases outside the gene matches: 8. The CDR3 has 16 amino acids. CDR3 residues: CASSYSRAGGTYGYTF. The CDR3 bases are TGTGCCAGCAGTTACTCGAGGGCAGGGGGAACCTATGGCTACACCTTC.

This clone was seen a single time. The rearrangement links TRBV5-8 to TRBJ1-4; D uncertain. Germline lookup yields CDR1 SGHTS and CDR2 YDEGEE. The CDR3 contains 15 residues. Trimming shortened V by 2 bases and J by 4 bases, and 12 bases separated the two germline ends. The CDR3 spells CASSFRQARNEKLFF. CDR3 coding DNA: TGTGCCAGCAGCTTTCGGCAGGCCCGTAATGAAAAACTGTTTTTT.

This chain connects TRBV10-1 to TRBJ2-3; D remains ambiguous. The CDR3 contains 13 residues. Germline assignment: CDR1 WNHNN and CDR2 SYGVQD (reference sequence). Trimming took 8 bases from V and 0 from J, leaving 9 bases between them. The CDR3: CASGDSSTDTQYF. CDR3 bases: TGCGCCAGCGGAGACTCTAGCACAGATACGCAGTATTTT.

The V and J genes are TRBV10-3 and TRBJ1-5; D not resolved. Trimming removed 4 bases at V and 3 bases at J, with 10 bases between. The germline gives CDR1 ENHRY, CDR2 SYGVKD. This CDR3 comprises 14 residues. In DNA, the CDR3 is TGTGCCATCAGTGTTGGAGCCGCCAATCAGCCCCAGCATTTT. This gives the protein CAISVGAANQPQHF.

The J gene is TRBJ2-2, the V gene TRBV5-5; no clear D gene. The V and J ends lost 1 base and 2 bases respectively, with 12 bases between them. Per the germline V gene, CDR1 is SGHKS and CDR2 is YYEKEE (reference sequence). This CDR3 spans 16 amino acids. The CDR3 sequence is CASSLIGGQNTGELFF. DNA of the CDR3: TGTGCCAGCAGCTTGATAGGCGGTCAAAACACCGGGGAGCTGTTTTTT.

The chain recombines TRBV30 with TRBJ1-1; D gene ambiguous. Germline values: CDR1 GTSNPN, CDR2 SVGIG (reference sequence). The CDR3 is made up of 9 amino acids. The ends were cut back, 2 bases at V and 8 bases at J, with 3 bases in the middle. The CDR3 bases are TGTGCCTGGAGTCCCGAAGCTTTCTTT. Translating gives CAWSPEAFF.

The rearrangement joins TRBV5-6 to TRBJ1-2; 7 bases agree with TRBD1. This CDR3 is 15 amino acids long. Germline V gene sequence: CDR1 SGHDT, CDR2 YYEEEE. V trimming: 6 bases; J trimming: 4 bases; junction bases outside the gene matches: 12. Written as DNA, the CDR3 is TGTGCCAGCACCCTTCTATTAGCAGGGGGCTATGGCTACACCTTC. Encoded protein: CASTLLLAGGYGYTF.

CDR3 amino acids: CAWTRRQGGGYTF. The CDR3 coding sequence is TGTGCCTGGACTAGGCGACAGGGGGGAGGCTACACCTTC. The J gene is TRBJ1-2, the V gene TRBV30, with 9 nucleotides matching TRBD1. Germline values: CDR1 GTSNPN, CDR2 SVGIG (reference sequence). V was pared by 4 bases and J by 8 bases, with 8 bases of the junction left unmatched. This CDR3 has 13 amino acids.

This chain links TRBV5-6 with TRBJ2-5; TRBD2 matches at 9 bases. The junction had 11 bases not matched to a gene; V was cut back by 3 bases and J by 5 bases. This CDR3 has 16 amino acids. Germline CDR1 SGHDT, CDR2 YYEEEE. The CDR3 spells CASSSILAGEGETQYF. The CDR3 DNA reads TGTGCCAGCAGCTCAATTTTAGCGGGAGAAGGTGAGACCCAGTACTTC.

The chain carries TRBV6-6 and TRBJ2-3; D might be TRBD2 (5 bases). Between the trimmed V and J ends, which lost 7 bases and 5 bases, there was a span of 19 bases. The length of the CDR3 is 15 residues. Per the germline V gene, CDR1 is MNHNY and CDR2 is SVGAGI (reference sequence). The CDR3 loop reads CASKPTHPRGDTQYF. The DNA for the CDR3 is TGTGCCAGCAAACCGACCCACCCACGGGGAGATACGCAGTATTTT.

The CDR3 nucleotides read TGTGCCAGCAGTTTAGGAGGACAGGGGAGGTGGCCCCAGCATTTT. Protein: CASSLGGQGRWPQHF. The gene calls are TRBV27 and TRBJ1-5; 9 bases fit TRBD1. Losses at the gene ends were 2 bases for V and 9 bases for J; bases not matched to a gene: 8. Per germline, CDR1 MNHEY and CDR2 SMNVEV (reference sequence). The CDR3 is 15 residues long.

In nucleotides, the CDR3 is TGCGCCAGCAGCTTTAGTTTCAATGAGCAGTTCTTC. Translation: CASSFSFNEQFF. The V gene is TRBV5-1, the J gene TRBJ2-1; D gene unclear. Germline CDR1 reads SGHRS; CDR2 reads YFSETQ. The V and J ends lost 2 bases and 6 bases respectively, with 6 bases between them. The CDR3 has 12 residues.

CDR3 region: CASSLHNNYNEQFF. In DNA, the CDR3 is TGTGCCAGCAGCTTACATAATAACTACAATGAGCAGTTCTTC. The rearrangement uses TRBV11-3 and TRBJ2-1; D unclear. This CDR3 comprises 14 residues. The germline CDR1 and CDR2 sequences are SGHNT and YENEEA. Between the trimmed V and J ends, which lost 2 bases and 3 bases, there was a span of 8 bases.

The chain uses TRBV19 and TRBJ2-1; 12 bases map to TRBD2. Germline trimming cut 4 bases from V and 2 bases from J; bases unmatched to any gene: 3. The CDR3 has 16 amino acids. Germline CDR1 reads LNHDA; CDR2 reads SQIVND (reference sequence). The DNA of the CDR3 is TGTGCCAGTAGTACTCCTAGCGGGAGGGCCTACAATGAGCAGTTCTTC. Its translation: CASSTPSGRAYNEQFF.